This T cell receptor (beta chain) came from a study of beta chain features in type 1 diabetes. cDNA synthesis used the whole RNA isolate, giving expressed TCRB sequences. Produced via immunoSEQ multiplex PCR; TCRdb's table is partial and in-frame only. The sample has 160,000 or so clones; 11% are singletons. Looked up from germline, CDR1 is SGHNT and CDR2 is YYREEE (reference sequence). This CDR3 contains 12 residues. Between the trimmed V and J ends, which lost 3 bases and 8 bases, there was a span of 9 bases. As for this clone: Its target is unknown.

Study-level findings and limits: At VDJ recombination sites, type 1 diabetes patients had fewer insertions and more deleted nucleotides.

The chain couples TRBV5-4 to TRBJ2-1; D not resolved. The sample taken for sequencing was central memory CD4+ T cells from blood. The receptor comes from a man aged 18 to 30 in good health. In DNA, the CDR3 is TGTGCCAGCAGCTCCGAAGGGTATGAGCAGTTCTTC. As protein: CASSSEGYEQFF.